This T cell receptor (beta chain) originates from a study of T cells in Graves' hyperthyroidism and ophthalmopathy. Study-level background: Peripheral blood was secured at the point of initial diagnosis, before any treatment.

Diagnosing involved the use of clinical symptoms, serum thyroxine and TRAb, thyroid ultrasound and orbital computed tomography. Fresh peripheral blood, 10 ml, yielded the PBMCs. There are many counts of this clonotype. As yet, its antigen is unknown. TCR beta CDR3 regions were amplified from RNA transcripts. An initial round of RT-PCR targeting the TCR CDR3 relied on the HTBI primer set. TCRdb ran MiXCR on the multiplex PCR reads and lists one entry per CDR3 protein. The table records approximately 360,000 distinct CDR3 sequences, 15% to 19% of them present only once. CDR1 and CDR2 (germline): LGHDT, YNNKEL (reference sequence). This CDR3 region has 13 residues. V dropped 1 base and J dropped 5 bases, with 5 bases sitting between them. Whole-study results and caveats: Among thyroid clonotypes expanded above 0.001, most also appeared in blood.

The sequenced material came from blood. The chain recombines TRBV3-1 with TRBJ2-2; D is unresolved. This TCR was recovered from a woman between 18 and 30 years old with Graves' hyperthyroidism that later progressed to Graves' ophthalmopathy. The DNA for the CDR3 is TGTGCCAGCAGCCAAGGAGAGACCGGGGAGCTGTTTTTT. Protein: CASSQGETGELFF.